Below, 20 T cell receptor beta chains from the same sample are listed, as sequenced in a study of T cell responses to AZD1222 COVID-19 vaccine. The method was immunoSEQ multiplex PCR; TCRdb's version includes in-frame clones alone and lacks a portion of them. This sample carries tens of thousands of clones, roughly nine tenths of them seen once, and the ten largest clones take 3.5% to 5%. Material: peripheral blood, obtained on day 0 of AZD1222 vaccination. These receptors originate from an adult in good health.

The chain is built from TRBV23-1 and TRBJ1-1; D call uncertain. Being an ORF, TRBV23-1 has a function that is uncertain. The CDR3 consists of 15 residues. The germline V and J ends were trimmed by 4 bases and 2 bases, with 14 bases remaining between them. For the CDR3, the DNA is TGCGCCAGCAGTCCGAGAGGGCAGGCAAACACTGAAGCTTTCTTT. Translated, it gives CASSPRGQANTEAFF.

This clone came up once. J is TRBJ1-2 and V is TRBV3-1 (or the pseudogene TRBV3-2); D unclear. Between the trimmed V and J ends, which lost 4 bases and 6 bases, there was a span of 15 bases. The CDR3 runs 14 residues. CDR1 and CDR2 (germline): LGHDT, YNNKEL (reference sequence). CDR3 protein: CASSPPLGFDGYTF. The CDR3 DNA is TGTGCCAGCAGCCCGCCCCTCGGGTTCGATGGCTACACCTTC.

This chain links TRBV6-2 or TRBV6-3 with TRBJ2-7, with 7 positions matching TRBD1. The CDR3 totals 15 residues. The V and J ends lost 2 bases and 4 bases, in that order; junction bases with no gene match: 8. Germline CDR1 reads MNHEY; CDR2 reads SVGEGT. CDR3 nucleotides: TGTGCCAGCAGTTACCCCCAGGGGGTAAGGTACGAGCAGTACTTC. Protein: CASSYPQGVRYEQYF.

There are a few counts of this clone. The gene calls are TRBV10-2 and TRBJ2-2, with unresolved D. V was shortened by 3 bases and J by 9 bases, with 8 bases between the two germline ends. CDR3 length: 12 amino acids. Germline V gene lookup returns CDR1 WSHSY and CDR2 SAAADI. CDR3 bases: TGCGCCAGCAGTGATCAGCCGCGGGAGCTGTTTTTT. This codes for CASSDQPRELFF.

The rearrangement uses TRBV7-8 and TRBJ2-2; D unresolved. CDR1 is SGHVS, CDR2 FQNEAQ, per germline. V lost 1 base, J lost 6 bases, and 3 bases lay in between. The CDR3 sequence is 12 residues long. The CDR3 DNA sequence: TGTGCCAGCAGCTTAGAGCCCGGGGAGCTGTTTTTT. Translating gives CASSLEPGELFF.

The CDR3 DNA follows: TGTGCCAGCAGCCAATCCTGGGACAGGCGGGGGACTGAAGCTTTCTTT. Its translation: CASSQSWDRRGTEAFF. The rearrangement uses TRBV3-1 (or the pseudogene TRBV3-2) and TRBJ1-1; 8 bases line up with TRBD1. This CDR3 region has 16 residues. The germline gives CDR1 LGHDT, CDR2 YNNKEL (reference sequence). The V gene end was trimmed by 2 bases and the J gene end by 5 bases; junction bases not matched to a gene: 10.

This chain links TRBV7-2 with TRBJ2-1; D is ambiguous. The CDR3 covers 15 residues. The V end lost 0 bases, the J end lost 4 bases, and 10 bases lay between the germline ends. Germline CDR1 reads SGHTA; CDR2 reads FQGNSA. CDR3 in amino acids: CASSLAGTRYNEQFF. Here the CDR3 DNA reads TGTGCCAGCAGCTTAGCTGGTACCCGATACAATGAGCAGTTCTTC.

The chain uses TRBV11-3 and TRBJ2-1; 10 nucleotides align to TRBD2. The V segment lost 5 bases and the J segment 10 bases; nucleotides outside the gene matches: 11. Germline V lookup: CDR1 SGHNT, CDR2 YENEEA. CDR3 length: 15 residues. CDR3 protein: CASSPGLAVLVEQFF. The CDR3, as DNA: TGTGCCAGCAGCCCAGGACTAGCGGTACTGGTAGAGCAGTTCTTC.

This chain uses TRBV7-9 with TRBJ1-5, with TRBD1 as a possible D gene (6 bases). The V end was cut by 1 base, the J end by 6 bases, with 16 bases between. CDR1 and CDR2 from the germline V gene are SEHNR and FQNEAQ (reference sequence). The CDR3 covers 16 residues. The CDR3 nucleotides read TGTGCCAGCAGCTTAGGTCCGGGACACCGGGGTCAGCCCCAGCATTTT. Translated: CASSLGPGHRGQPQHF.

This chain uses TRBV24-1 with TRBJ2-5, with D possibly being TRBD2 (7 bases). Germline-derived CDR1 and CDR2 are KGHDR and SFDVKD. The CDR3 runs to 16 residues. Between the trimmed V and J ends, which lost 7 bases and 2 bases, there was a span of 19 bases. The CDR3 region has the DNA TGTGCCACCAGCGAAAGGGGGGGTTGGGGTCAAGAGACCCAGTACTTC. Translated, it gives CATSERGGWGQETQYF.

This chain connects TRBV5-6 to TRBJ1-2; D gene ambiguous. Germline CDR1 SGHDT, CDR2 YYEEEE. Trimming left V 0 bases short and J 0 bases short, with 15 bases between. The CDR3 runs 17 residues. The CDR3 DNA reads TGTGCCAGCAGCTTGGTCCTTTTGCCGTCGACTAACTATGGCTACACCTTC. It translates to CASSLVLLPSTNYGYTF.

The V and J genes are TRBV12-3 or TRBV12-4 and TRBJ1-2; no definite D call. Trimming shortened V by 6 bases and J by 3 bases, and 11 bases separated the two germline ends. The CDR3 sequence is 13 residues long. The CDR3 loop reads CASSPGPDYGYTF. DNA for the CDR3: TGTGCCAGCAGCCCCGGACCAGACTATGGCTACACCTTC.

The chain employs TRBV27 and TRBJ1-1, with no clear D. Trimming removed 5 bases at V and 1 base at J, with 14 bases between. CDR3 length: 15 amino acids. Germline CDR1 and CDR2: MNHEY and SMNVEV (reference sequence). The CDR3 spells CASSESSGQNTEAFF. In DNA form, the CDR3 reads TGTGCCAGCAGTGAGAGCTCAGGCCAGAACACTGAAGCTTTCTTT.

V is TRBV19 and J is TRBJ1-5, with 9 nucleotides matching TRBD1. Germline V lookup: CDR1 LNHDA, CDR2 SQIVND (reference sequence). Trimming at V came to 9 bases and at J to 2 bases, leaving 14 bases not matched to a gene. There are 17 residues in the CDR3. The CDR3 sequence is CASSGTGIDRGNQPQHF. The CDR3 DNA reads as TGTGCCAGCTCCGGGACAGGGATCGATCGGGGCAATCAGCCCCAGCATTTT.

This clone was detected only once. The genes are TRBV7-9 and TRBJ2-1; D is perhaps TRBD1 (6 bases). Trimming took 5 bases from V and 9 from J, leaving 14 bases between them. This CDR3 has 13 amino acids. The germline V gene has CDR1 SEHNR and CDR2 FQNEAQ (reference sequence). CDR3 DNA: TGTGCCAGCAGCACAGTTCAGGGGACTGAGCAGTTCTTC. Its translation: CASSTVQGTEQFF.

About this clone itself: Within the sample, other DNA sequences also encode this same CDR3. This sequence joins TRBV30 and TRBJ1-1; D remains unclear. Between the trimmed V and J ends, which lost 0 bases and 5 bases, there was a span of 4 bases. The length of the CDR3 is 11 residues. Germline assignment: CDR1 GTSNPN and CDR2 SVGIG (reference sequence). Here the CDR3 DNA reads TGTGCCTGGAGTGTAGAGACTGAAGCTTTCTTT. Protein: CAWSVETEAFF. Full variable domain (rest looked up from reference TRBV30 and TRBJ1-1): SQTIHQWPATLVQPVGSPLSLECTVEGTSNPNLYWYRQAAGRGLQLLFYSVGIGQISSEVPQNLSASRPQDRQFILSSKKLLLSDSGFYLCAWSVETEAFFGQGTRLTVV.

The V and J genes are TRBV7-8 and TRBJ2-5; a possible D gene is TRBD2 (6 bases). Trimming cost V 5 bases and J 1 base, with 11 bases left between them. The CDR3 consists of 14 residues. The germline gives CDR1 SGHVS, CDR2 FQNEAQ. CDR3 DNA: TGTGCCAGCAGCCCAGGGACTGCCCAAGAGACCCAGTACTTC. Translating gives CASSPGTAQETQYF.

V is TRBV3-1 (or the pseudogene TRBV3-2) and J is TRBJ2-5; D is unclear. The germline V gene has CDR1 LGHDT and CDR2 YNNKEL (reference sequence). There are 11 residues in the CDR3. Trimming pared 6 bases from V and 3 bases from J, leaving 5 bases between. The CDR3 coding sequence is TGTGCCAGCAGTCGCAAAGAGACCCAGTACTTC. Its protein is CASSRKETQYF.

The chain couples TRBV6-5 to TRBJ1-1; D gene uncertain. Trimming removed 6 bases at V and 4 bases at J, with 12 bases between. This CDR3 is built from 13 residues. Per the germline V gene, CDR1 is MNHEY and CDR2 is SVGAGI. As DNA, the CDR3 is TGTGCCAGCAGCCAAACGGGTCGCACTGAAGCTTTCTTT. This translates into CASSQTGRTEAFF.

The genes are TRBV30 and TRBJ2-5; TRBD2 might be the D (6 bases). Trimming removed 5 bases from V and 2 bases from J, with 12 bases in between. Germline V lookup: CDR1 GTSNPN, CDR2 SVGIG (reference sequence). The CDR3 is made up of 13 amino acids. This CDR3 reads CAWEGGGQETQYF. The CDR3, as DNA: TGTGCCTGGGAGGGAGGAGGGCAAGAGACCCAGTACTTC.